What follows describes a single TCR beta chain. Its antigen is not known. The source of the sample is a study of regulatory T cells in long-lasting Graves disease. The time point denotes: persistent/refractory GD, antithyroid drugs over 5 years with positive TRAb. There was RNA extracted from PBMCs, and the TCR library was made from it. Tubes containing EDTA received 8.5 to 9 milliliters of drawn peripheral blood. This CDR3 contains 15 residues. The germline V gene encodes CDR1 SEHNR and CDR2 FQNEAQ (reference sequence). V was shortened by 0 bases and J by 2 bases, with 11 bases between the two germline ends. According to the study, TCR beta libraries were built with iRepertoire HTBI primers and CDR3-region Arm-PCR. TCRdb used MiXCR to reprocess the multiplex PCR reads, holding one entry per CDR3 protein. The top ten hold about 13% of the sample, which has roughly 400,000 distinct CDR3 sequences, about 21% seen once.

Study-wide findings and caveats: Accuracy may have suffered from the small sample size. Persistent disease showed a preference for TRBV28, TRBJ1-2 and TRBJ2-5.

The sample consisted of peripheral blood mononuclear cells (PBMCs), taken when the disease was refractory, from a patient treated with antithyroid drugs. The V gene is TRBV7-9, the J gene TRBJ2-7; D might be TRBD2 (6 bases). The receptor's source is a female donor with Graves disease. The CDR3 spells CASSLAGTVTYEQYF. The CDR3 DNA follows: TGTGCCAGCAGCTTAGCCGGGACTGTAACCTACGAGCAGTACTTC.